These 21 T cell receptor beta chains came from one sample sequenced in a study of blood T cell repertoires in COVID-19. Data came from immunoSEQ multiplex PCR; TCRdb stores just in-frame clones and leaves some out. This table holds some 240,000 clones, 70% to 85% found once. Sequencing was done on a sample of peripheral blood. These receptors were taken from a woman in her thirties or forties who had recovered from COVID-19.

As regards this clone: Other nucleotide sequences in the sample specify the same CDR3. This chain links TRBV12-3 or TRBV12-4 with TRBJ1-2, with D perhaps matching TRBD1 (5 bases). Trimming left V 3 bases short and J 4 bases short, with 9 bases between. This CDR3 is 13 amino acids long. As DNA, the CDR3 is TGTGCCAGCAGTTTGCAGGGTGGCTATGGCTACACCTTC. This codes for CASSLQGGYGYTF.

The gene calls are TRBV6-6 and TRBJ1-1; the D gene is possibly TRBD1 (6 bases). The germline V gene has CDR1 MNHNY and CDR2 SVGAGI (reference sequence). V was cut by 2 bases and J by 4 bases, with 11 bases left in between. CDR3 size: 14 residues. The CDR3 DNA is TGTGCCAGCAGTTACAAAGCAGGGGCCACTGAAGCTTTCTTT. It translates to CASSYKAGATEAFF.

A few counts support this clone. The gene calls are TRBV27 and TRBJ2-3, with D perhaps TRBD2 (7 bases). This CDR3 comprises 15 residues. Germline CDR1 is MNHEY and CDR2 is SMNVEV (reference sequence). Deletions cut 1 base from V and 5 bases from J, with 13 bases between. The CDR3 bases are TGTGCCAGCAGTTTATACGGGGGGCAGGGAGATACGCAGTATTTT. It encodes CASSLYGGQGDTQYF.

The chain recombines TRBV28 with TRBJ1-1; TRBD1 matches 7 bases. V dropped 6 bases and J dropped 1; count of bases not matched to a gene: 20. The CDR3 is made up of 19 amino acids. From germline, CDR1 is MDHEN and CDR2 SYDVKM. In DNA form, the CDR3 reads TGTGCCAGCAGGCGAGTAAGGATAACAGGGGTCGAGGGGAACACTGAAGCTTTCTTT. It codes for CASRRVRITGVEGNTEAFF.

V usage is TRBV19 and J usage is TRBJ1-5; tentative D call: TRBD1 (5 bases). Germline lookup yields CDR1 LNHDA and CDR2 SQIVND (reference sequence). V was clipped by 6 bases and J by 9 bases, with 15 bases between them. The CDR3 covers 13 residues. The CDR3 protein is CASRASGNGPQHF. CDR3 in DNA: TGTGCCAGTAGGGCGTCAGGGAATGGGCCCCAGCATTTT.

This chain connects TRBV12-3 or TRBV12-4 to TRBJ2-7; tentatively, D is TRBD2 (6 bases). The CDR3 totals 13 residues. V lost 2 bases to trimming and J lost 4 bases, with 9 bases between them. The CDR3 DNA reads TGTGCCAGCAGTTTAATACGGGGGTACGAGCAGTACTTC. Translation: CASSLIRGYEQYF.

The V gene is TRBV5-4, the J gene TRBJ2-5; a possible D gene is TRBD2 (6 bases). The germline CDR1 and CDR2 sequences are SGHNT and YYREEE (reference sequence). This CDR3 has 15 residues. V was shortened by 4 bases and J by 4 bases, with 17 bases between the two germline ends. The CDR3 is CASSPGTPGGETQYF. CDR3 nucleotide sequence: TGTGCCAGCAGCCCCGGGACTCCTGGGGGAGAGACCCAGTACTTC.

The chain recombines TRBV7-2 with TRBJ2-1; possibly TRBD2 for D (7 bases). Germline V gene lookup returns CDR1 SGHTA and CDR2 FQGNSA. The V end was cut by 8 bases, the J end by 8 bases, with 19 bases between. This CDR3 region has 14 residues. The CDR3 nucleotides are TGTGCCAGCCGCCCATGGGGCGGGGGCTATGAGCAGTTCTTC. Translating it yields CASRPWGGGYEQFF.

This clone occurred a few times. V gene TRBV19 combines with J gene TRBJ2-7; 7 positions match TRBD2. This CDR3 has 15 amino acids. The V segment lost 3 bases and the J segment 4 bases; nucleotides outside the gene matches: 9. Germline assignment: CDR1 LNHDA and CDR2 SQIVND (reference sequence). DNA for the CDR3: TGTGCCAGTAGTATGGGTAGCGGGTCCCAATACGAGCAGTACTTC. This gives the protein CASSMGSGSQYEQYF.

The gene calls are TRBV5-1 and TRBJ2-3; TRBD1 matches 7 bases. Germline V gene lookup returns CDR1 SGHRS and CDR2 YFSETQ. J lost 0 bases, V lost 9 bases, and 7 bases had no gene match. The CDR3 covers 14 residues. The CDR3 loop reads CATRQGSSTDTQYF. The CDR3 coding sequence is TGCGCCACCCGACAGGGATCTAGCACAGATACGCAGTATTTT.

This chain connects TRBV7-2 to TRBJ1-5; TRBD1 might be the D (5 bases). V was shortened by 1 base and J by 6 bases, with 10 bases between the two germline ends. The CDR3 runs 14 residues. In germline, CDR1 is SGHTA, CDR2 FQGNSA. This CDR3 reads CASSLGGGSQPQHF. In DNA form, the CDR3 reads TGTGCCAGCAGCTTAGGGGGGGGTAGTCAGCCCCAGCATTTT.

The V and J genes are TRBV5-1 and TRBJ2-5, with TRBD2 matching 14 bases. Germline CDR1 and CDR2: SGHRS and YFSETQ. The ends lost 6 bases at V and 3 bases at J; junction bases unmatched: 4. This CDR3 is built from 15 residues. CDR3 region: CASTRTSGGKETQYF. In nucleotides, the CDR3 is TGCGCCAGCACCAGGACTAGCGGGGGGAAAGAGACCCAGTACTTC.

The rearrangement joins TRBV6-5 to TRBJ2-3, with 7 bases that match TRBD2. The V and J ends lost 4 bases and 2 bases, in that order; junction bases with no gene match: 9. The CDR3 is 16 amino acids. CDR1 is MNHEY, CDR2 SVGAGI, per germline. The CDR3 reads CASSFRGGGNTDTQYF. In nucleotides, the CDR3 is TGTGCCAGCAGTTTTCGGGGCGGGGGAAACACAGATACGCAGTATTTT.

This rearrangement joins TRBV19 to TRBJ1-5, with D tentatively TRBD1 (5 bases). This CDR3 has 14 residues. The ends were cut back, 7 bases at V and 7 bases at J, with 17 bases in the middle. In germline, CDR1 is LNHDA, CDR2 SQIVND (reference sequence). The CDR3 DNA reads TGTGCCAGTAAAGTGGGGCAGGGAAGGCAGCCCCAGCATTTT. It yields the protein CASKVGQGRQPQHF.

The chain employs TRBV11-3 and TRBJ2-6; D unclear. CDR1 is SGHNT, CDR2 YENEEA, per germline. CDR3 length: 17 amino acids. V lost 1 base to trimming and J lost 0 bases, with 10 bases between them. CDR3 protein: CASSLGTGTSGANVLTF. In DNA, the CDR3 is TGTGCCAGCAGCTTAGGCACGGGTACCTCTGGGGCCAACGTCCTGACTTTC.

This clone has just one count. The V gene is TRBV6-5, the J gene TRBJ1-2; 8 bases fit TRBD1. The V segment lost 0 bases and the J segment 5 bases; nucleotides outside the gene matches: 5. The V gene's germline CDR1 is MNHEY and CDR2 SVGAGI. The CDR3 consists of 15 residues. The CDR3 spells CASSYSQGVGYGYTF. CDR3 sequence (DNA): TGTGCCAGCAGTTACTCACAGGGGGTTGGATATGGCTACACCTTC.

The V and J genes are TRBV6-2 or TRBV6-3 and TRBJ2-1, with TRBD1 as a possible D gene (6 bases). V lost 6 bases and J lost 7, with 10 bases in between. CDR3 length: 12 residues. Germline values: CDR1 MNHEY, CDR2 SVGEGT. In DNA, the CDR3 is TGTGCCAGCAGCCCAGGGGTGAATGAGCAGTTCTTC. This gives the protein CASSPGVNEQFF.

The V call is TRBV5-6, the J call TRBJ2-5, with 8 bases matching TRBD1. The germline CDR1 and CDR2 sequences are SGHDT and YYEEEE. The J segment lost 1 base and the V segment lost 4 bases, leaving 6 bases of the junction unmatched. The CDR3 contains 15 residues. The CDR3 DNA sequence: TGTGCCAGCAGCATCCGAACAGGGGGCCAAGAGACCCAGTACTTC. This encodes CASSIRTGGQETQYF.

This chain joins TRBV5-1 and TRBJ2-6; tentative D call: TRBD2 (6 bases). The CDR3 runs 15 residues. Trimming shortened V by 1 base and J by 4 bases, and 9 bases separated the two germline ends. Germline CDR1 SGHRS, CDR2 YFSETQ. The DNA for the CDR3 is TGCGCCAGCAGCTTGCTGGAGGGGGGGGCCAACGTCCTGACTTTC. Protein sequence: CASSLLEGGANVLTF.

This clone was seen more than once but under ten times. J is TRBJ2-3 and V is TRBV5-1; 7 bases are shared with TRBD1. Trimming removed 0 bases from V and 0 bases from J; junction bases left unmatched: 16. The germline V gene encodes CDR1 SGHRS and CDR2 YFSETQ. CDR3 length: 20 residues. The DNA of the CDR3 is TGCGCCAGCAGCTTGGAGGGACAGCCCATGGGGATTACTAGCACAGATACGCAGTATTTT. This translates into CASSLEGQPMGITSTDTQYF.

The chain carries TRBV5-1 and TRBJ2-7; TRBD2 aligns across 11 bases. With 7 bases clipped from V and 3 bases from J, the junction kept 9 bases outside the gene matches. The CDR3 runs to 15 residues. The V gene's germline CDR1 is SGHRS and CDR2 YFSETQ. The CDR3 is CASGFLAGGSYEQYF. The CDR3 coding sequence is TGCGCCAGCGGGTTCCTAGCGGGGGGAAGCTACGAGCAGTACTTC. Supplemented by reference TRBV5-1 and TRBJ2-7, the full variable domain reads KAGVTQTPRYLIKTRGQQVTLSCSPISGHRSVSWYQQTPGQGLQFLFEYFSETQRNKGNFPGRFSGRQFSNSRSEMNVSTLELGDSALYLCASGFLAGGSYEQYFGPGTRLTVT.